This TCR beta chain came from a study of blood T cell repertoires in COVID-19. Study-level information: There were acute and convalescent COVID-19 samples, and they came from the United States, Italy and Spain. From T cells, B-cell-depleted T cells, or PBMCs came the material, which was cDNA or gDNA.

V lost 5 bases and J lost 2, with 14 bases in between. CDR1 and CDR2 (germline): KGHDR, SFDVKD. The CDR3 extends over 15 amino acids. This clone came up once. Original processing methods: Amplification from reference gene primers served as the basis for estimated nucleated cell counts. The repertoire was sequenced with immunoSEQ multiplex PCR; TCRdb's copy has only in-frame clones and lacks some. The V and J calls and clone size come from that table; D and trimming were worked out from the DNA. The sample has about 120,000 clones, around 87% seen once. The TCR comes from a woman aged 50 to 60 with acute or convalescent COVID-19. The chain has TRBV24-1 and TRBJ2-5; a possible D gene is TRBD2 (5 bases). The sample comprised peripheral blood. CDR3 in DNA: TGTGCCACCAGTGGACCAGGACGGACTCAAGAGACCCAGTACTTC. It is translated as CATSGPGRTQETQYF.